This note documents a single T cell receptor (beta chain) sequence. This sample stems from a study of blood T cell repertoires in COVID-19. Background on the study: From T cells, B-cell-depleted T cells, or PBMCs came the material, which was cDNA or gDNA.

Using immunoSEQ multiplex PCR, the repertoire was profiled, and TCRdb retains in-frame clones only, with some absent. This table holds approximately 110,000 clones, more than 85% found once. The TCR was taken from a man in his forties or fifties with COVID-19, enrolled during active disease. The sample taken for sequencing was peripheral blood.

CDR3 region: CASSLSGSTNEKLFF. The CDR3 DNA reads TGTGCCAGCAGTTTATCAGGGTCAACTAATGAAAAACTGTTTTTT. The V call is TRBV28, the J call TRBJ1-4; D may be TRBD1 (5 bases). There are 15 residues in the CDR3. Trimming shortened V by 1 base and J by 0 bases, and 6 bases separated the two germline ends. CDR1 MDHEN and CDR2 SYDVKM come from the germline V gene.